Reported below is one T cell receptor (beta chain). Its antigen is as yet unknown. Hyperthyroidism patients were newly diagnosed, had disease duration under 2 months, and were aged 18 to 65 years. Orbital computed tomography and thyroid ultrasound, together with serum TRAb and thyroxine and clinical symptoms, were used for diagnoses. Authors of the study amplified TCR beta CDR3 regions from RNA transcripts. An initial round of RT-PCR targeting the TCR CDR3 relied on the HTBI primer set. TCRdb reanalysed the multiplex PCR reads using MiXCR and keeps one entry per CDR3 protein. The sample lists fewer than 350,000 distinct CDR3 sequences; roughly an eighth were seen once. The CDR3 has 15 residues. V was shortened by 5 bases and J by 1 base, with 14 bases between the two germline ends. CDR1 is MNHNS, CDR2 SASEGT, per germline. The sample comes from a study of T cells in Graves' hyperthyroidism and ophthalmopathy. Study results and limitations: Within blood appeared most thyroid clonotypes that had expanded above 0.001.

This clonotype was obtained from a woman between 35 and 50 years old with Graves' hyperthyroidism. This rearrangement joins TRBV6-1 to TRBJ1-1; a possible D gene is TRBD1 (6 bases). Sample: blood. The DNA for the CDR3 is TGTGCCAGCAGTCCCCGGGGAGGGGGGAACACTGAAGCTTTCTTT. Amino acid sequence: CASSPRGGGNTEAFF.